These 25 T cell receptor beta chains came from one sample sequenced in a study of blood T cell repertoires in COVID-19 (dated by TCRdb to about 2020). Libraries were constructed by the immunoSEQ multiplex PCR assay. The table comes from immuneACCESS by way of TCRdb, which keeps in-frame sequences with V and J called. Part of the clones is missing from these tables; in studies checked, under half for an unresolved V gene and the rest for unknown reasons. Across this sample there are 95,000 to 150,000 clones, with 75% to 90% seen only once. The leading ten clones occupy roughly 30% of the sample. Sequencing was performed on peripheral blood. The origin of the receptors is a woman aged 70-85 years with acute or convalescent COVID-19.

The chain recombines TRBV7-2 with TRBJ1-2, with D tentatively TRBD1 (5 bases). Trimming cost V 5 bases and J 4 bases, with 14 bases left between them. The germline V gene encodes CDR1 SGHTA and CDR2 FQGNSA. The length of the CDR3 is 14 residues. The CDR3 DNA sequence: TGTGCCAGCAGCCCCATGACAGTGGGCTATGGCTACACCTTC. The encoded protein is CASSPMTVGYGYTF.

CDR3 residues: CASSLLSGGSTDTQYF. The DNA for the CDR3 is TGTGCCAGCAGCTTATTATCGGGGGGGAGCACAGATACGCAGTATTTT. The chain couples TRBV7-6 to TRBJ2-3; TRBD2 matches 8 bases. The CDR3 length is 16 residues. The junction had 4 bases not matched to a gene; V was cut back by 2 bases and J by 0 bases. Germline-derived CDR1 and CDR2 are SGHVS and FNYEAQ.

CDR3: CASSRQGSNYGYTF. The CDR3 DNA reads as TGTGCCAGCAGCCGCCAGGGTAGTAACTATGGCTACACCTTC. The J gene is TRBJ1-2, the V gene TRBV14; a possible D gene is TRBD1 (5 bases). The CDR3 extends over 14 amino acids. CDR1 is SGHDN and CDR2 is FVKESK in the germline V gene. V lost 4 bases to trimming and J lost 1 base, with 10 bases between them.

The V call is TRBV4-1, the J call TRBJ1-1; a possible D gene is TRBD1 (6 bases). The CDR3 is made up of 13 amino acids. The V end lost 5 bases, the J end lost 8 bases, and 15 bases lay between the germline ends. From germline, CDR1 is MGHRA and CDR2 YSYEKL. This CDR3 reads CASSSRDRLEAFF. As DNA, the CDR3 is TGCGCCAGCAGCTCAAGAGACAGGCTGGAAGCTTTCTTT.

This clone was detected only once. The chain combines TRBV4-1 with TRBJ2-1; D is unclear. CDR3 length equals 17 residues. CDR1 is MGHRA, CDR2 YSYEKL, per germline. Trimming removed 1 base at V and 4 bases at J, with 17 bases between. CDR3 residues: CASSQGAGTPLYNEQFF. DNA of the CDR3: TGCGCCAGCAGCCAAGGGGCAGGTACCCCGTTATACAATGAGCAGTTCTTC.

The CDR3 region has the DNA TGTGCCAGCAGTTACGGGACAGGGAACATCTATGGCTACACCTTC. This translates into CASSYGTGNIYGYTF. The chain recombines TRBV6-2 or TRBV6-3 with TRBJ1-2, with 9 bases identical to TRBD1. In germline, CDR1 is MNHEY, CDR2 SVGEGT. J was trimmed by 4 bases and V by 2 bases; bases with no gene match: 5. The CDR3 is 15 residues long.

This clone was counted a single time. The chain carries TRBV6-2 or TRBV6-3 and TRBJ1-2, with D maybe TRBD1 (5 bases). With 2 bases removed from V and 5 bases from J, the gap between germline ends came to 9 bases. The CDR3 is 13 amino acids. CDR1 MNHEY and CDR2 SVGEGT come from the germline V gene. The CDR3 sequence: CASSYPDRYGYTF. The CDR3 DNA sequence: TGTGCCAGCAGTTACCCAGACAGATATGGCTACACCTTC.

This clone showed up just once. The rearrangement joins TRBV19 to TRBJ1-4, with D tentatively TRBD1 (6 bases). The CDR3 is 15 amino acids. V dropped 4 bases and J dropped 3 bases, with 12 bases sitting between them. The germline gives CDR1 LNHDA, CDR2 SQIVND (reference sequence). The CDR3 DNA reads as TGTGCCAGTAGTAGCGGACAGAGCTCTAATGAAAAACTGTTTTTT. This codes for CASSSGQSSNEKLFF.

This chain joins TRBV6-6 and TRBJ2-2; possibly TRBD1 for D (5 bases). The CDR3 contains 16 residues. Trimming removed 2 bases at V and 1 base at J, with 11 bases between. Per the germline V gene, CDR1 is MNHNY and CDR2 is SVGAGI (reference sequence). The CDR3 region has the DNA TGTGCCAGCAGTTACAGTGACAGCTTGAACACCGGGGAGCTGTTTTTT. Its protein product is CASSYSDSLNTGELFF.

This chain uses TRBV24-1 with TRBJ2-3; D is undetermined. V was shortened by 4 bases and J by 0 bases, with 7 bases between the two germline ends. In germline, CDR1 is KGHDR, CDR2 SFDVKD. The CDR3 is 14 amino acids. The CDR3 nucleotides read TGTGCCACCAGTGAGGGCGAGAGCACAGATACGCAGTATTTT. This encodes CATSEGESTDTQYF.

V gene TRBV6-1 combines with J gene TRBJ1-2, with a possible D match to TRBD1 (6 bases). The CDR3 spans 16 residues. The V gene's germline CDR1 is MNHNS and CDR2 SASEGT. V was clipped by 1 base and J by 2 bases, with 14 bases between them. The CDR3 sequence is CASSEGVGGSNYGYTF. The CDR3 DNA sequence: TGTGCCAGCAGTGAAGGGGTAGGGGGATCCAACTATGGCTACACCTTC.

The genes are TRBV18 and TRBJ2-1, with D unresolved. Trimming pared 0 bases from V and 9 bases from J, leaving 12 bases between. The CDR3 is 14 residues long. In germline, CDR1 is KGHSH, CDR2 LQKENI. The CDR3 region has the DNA TGTGCCAGCTCACCACCGGTTAGCTCGGTTGAGCAGTTCTTC. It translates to CASSPPVSSVEQFF.

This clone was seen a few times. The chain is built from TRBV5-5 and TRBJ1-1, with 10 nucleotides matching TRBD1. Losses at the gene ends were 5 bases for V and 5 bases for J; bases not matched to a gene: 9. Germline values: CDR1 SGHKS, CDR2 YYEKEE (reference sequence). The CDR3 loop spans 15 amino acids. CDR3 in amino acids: CASSSGTGVRTEAFF. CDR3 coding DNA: TGTGCCAGCAGTTCCGGGACAGGGGTTCGGACTGAAGCTTTCTTT.

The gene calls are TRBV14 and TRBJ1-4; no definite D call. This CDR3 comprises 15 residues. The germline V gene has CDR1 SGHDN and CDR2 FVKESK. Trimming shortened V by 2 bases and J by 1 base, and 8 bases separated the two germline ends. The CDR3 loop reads CASSQPGRTNEKLFF. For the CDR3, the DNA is TGTGCCAGCAGCCAACCCGGGAGAACTAATGAAAAACTGTTTTTT.

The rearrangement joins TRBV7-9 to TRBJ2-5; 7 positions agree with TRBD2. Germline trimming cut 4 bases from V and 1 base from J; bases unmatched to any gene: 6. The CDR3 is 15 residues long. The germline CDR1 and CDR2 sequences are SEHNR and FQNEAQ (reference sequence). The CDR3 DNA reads TGTGCCAGCAGCTCAACTAGCGATCTCCAAGAGACCCAGTACTTC. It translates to CASSSTSDLQETQYF.

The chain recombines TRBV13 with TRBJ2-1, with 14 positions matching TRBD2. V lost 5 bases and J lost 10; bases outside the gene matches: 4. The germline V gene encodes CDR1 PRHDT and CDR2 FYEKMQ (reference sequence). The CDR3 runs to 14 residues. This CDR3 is CASSQGLAGAEQFF. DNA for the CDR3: TGTGCCAGCAGCCAGGGACTAGCGGGGGCAGAGCAGTTCTTC.

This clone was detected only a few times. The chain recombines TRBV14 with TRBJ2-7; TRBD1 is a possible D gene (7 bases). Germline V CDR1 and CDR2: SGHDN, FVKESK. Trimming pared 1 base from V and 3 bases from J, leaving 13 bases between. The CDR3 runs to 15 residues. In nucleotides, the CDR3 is TGTGCCAGCAGCCAAGCGCAGGGGGGAGGCTACGAGCAGTACTTC. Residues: CASSQAQGGGYEQYF.

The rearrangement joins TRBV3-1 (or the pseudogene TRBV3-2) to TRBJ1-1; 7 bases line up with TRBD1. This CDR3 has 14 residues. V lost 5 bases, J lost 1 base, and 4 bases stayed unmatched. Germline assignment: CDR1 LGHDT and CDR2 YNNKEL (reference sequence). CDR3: CASSARDRNTEAFF. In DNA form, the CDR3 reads TGTGCCAGCAGCGCACGGGACAGGAACACTGAAGCTTTCTTT.

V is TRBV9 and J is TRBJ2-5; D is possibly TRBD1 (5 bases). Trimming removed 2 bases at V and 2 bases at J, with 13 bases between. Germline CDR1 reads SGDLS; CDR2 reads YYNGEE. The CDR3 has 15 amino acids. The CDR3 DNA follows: TGTGCCAGCAGCGTTCGGATGGGGCCTCAAGAGACCCAGTACTTC. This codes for CASSVRMGPQETQYF. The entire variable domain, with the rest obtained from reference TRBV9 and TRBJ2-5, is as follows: DSGVTQTPKHLITATGQRVTLRCSPRSGDLSVYWYQQSLDQGLQFLIQYYNGEERAKGNILERFSAQQFPDLHSELNLSSLELGDSALYFCASSVRMGPQETQYFGPGTRLLVL.

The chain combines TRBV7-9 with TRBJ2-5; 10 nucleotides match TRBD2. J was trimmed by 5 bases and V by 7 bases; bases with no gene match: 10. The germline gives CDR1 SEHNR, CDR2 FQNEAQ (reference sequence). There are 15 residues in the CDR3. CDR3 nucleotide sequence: TGTGCCAGCAATCCGAGCGGGGGGGCCCCCGAGACCCAGTACTTC. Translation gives CASNPSGGAPETQYF. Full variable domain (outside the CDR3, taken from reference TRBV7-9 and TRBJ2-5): DTGVSQNPRHKITKRGQNVTFRCDPISEHNRLYWYRQTLGQGPEFLTYFQNEAQLEKSRLLSDRFSAERPKGSFSTLEIQRTEQGDSAMYLCASNPSGGAPETQYFGPGTRLLVL.

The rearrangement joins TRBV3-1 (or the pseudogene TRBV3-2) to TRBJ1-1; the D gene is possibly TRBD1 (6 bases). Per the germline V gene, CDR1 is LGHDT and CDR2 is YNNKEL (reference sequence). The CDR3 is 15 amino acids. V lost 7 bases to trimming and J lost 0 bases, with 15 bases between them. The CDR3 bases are TGTGCCAGCACCCTTCGGGGGGCCCTGAACACTGAAGCTTTCTTT. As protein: CASTLRGALNTEAFF.

The CDR3 here is CASSQGQAGNTIYF. The CDR3 DNA sequence: TGCGCCAGCAGTCAAGGACAGGCGGGGAACACCATATATTTT. The chain combines TRBV23-1 with TRBJ1-3; 7 nucleotides line up with TRBD1. TRBV23-1 is an open reading frame whose function is uncertain. J was trimmed by 7 bases and V by 2 bases; bases with no gene match: 5. This CDR3 has 14 residues.

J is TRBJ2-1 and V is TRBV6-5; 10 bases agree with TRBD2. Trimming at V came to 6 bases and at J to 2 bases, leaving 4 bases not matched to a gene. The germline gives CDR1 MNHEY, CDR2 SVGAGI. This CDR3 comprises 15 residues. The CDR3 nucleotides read TGTGCCAGCAGGACCGGGACTAGCGCCTACAATGAGCAGTTCTTC. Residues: CASRTGTSAYNEQFF.

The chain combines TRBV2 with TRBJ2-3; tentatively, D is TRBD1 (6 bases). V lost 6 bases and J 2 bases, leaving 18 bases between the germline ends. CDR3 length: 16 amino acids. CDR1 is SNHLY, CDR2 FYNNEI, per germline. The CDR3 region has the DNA TGTGCCAGCAGCTCAGTGAGACAGGAAAACACAGATACGCAGTATTTT. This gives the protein CASSSVRQENTDTQYF.

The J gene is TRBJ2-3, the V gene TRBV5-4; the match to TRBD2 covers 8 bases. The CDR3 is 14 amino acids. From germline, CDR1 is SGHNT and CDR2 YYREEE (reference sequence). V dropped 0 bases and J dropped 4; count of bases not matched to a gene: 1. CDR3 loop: CASSLVAGSDTQYF. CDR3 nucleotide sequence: TGTGCCAGCAGCTTGGTAGCGGGGTCAGATACGCAGTATTTT.